This TCR beta chain was found in a study of T-cell memory formation after mild COVID-19. Study-wide background: In these data, TCR clusters were largely donor specific.

There are 17 residues in the CDR3. Germline V gene sequence: CDR1 MNHNY, CDR2 SVGAGI (reference sequence). Between the trimmed V and J ends, which lost 5 bases and 3 bases, there was a span of 19 bases. This clonotype was picked up a small number of times. A single record per CDR3 protein comes from TCRdb applying MiXCR to the 5' RACE reads. The sample shows roughly 80,000 distinct CDR3 sequences, approximately 13% of them seen only once. The sequencing sample was made of PBMCs or a T cell subset sorted from them (not recorded which). This receptor was identified in an adult woman who had mild COVID-19 (a few samples of this study predate the infection). Cell type and time point are not known. The chain joins TRBV6-6 to TRBJ2-2, with D perhaps TRBD1 or TRBD2 (5 bases each). CDR3 nucleotides: TGTGCCAGCAGTCTCGGCCGGGACGGGAAGCACACCGGGGAGCTGTTTTTT. This codes for CASSLGRDGKHTGELFF.